The sequence of this TCR beta chain was determined in a study of blood T cell repertoires in COVID-19 (TCRdb year 2020). With respect to the entire study: Collaborator samples came from the United States, Italy and Spain and covered acute and convalescent phases of COVID-19. The prospective study material was composed of cDNA or gDNA derived from T cells, B-cell-depleted T cells, or PBMCs. Deeply sampled blood TCRbeta repertoires from subjects exposed to, actively infected with, or recovered from COVID-19 were included in the dataset. The repertoires were made available in a free public database intended to serve as a resource for research on the immune response to SARS-CoV-2. Samples were obtained from the ongoing ImmuneRACE study (first 160 participants) and from 1,200 or so subjects provided by 6 global collaborators. Sample metadata almost always included a de-identified subject ID, COVID-19 status, age in years and sex. Where HLA class I and class II types were available, the types were taken from metadata supplied by the sample provider, not from assay-based typing.

Beyond this particular receptor, the publication reports: The quantity of clinical and demographic metadata differed by source and by participant and was supplied without curation.

Trimming takes 2 bases from V and 0 bases from J, and the germline ends sit 4 bases apart. Inclusive of the bounding cysteine and phenylalanine, the CDR3 is 14 residues long. Only the CDR3 region is kept as DNA, spanning 42 bases read in frame from base 1. Looking up the germline V gene yields CDR1 SNHLY and CDR2 FYNNEI. One collaborating source in Seattle enrolled patients while the patients were actively infected and followed the patients over time throughout the course of disease. The collaborating institutions used their own protocols to collect whole blood in K2EDTA tubes. For TCRbeta analysis, collaborator samples were shipped as frozen whole blood, as isolated PBMCs, or as DNA extracted from either sample type. TCRbeta CDR3 regions were amplified from genomic DNA by means of the immunoSEQ Assay, a bias-controlled multiplex PCR. The authors' pipeline ran thus. Within the assay, amplification of reference gene primers was used to estimate how many nucleated cells each sample contained. To quantify the absolute abundance of each unique TCRbeta CDR3 rearrangement, sequence reads were collapsed and filtered. For each sample, productive Simpson clonality was calculated by taking the square root of Simpson's diversity index across productive rearrangements. TCRdb retrieved this table from immuneACCESS and kept in-frame rearrangements only. Not all clones are present; in checked studies, unresolved V genes account for under half, and no reason is known for the remainder. For V, J and clone size, that table is used; D and trimming come from the DNA. The sample table contains 100,000 to 150,000 clones; only one count was recorded for approximately 85% of them. The ten largest account for about 17% of the sample.

As to this clone: Which antigen it targets is not known. Base qualities are not at hand, and no much larger clone is one base apart.

Sequenced sample: peripheral blood. This clonotype was sampled from a man aged 30 to 39 with COVID-19, enrolled during active disease. The chain is encoded by TRBV2 joined to TRBJ1-4; no D gene is confidently identified. The CDR3: CASSEQSTNEKLFF. At the DNA level, the sequence is TGTGCCAGCAGTGAACAGTCAACTAATGAAAAACTGTTTTTT.